The clone carrying this TCR beta chain was seen only once. The antigen is undetermined. The sample originates from a study of T cell repertoires in cytomegalovirus infection. Study context: CMV epitopes, recently identified HLA-C-restricted and well-studied HLA-B-restricted, were used.

Findings and limits, study-wide: Dominant in the ex vivo response were TCR beta clonotypes restricted by HLA-C and specific for CMV.

The CDR3 sequence is 18 residues long. The V gene's germline CDR1 is SGHVT and CDR2 SQSDAQ. Trimming at V came to 1 base and at J to 4 bases, leaving 14 bases not matched to a gene. TCRdb analysed the reads with MiXCR anew, one entry per CDR3 protein. The sample lists 230,000 or so distinct CDR3 sequences, roughly two fifths seen once, with 55% to 60% in the top ten. The sequence was collected from a human donor in good health (CMV status not recorded). Some clones in this sample may be carry-over from other donors' samples. Sequencing was performed on CD8+ T cells from cultured PBMCs, taken from culture after CMV antigen stimulation. The chain has TRBV7-4 and TRBJ2-3, with TRBD1 matching 7 bases. The CDR3 loop is CASSLERGRRGSADTQYF. The CDR3 DNA reads as TGTGCCAGCAGCTTAGAGAGGGGGCGCCGCGGGTCCGCAGATACGCAGTATTTT. The full variable domain, in which reference TRBV7-4 and TRBJ2-3 provide the parts outside the CDR3, is GAGVSQSPRYKVAKRGRDVALRCDSISGHVTLYWYRQTLGQGSEVLTYSQSDAQRDKSGRPSGRFSAERPERSVSTLKIQRTEQGDSAVYLCASSLERGRRGSADTQYFGPGTRLTVL.